The clone carrying this T cell receptor (beta chain) was counted only a few times. The V segment lost 2 bases and the J segment 4 bases; nucleotides outside the gene matches: 3. There are 15 residues in the CDR3. Germline values: CDR1 MNHEY, CDR2 SMNVEV (reference sequence). TCRdb re-called the PCR reads through MiXCR, storing one row per CDR3 protein. In the table there are around 20,000 distinct CDR3 sequences, 37% of which are singletons. The data were taken from a study of immune characterization of retroperitoneal liposarcoma. The sequence was collected from a male donor with retroperitoneal liposarcoma. Specimen: blood. V is TRBV27 and J is TRBJ2-1; the match to TRBD1 covers 9 bases. The chain's CDR3 is CASSLAGQGYNEQFF. CDR3 nucleotide sequence: TGTGCCAGCAGTTTAGCGGGACAGGGTTACAATGAGCAGTTCTTC.